One sample yielded the 21 T cell receptor beta chains listed below, sequenced in a study of shared clonotypes between healthy human individuals (TCRdb year 2020). The method behind the library was the immunoSEQ multiplex PCR assay. Not all clones reach the TCRdb copy of this immuneACCESS table, which keeps in-frame sequences only. Checked studies attribute under half of the gap to unresolved V genes and leave the rest unexplained. The sample data list some 2,400,000 clones, and more than 90% of these were observed just once. Jointly, the top ten make up 0.1% to 0.15% of the sample. Sequencing was performed on naive CD4+ T cells sorted from blood. What the cell subset or site label conveys for this sample: CD45RA+ positively selected. The source of these receptors is a man aged 18 to 30 in good health.

This rearrangement joins TRBV5-5 to TRBJ2-1; a possible D gene is TRBD1 (6 bases). V was pared by 4 bases and J by 3 bases, with 14 bases between. The length of the CDR3 is 15 residues. In germline, CDR1 is SGHKS, CDR2 YYEKEE (reference sequence). The CDR3 DNA reads TGTGCCAGCAGCCGAGGGGACACCAACTACAATGAGCAGTTCTTC. Translated: CASSRGDTNYNEQFF.

The V call is TRBV19, the J call TRBJ1-6; a possible D gene is TRBD1 (5 bases). The germline V gene encodes CDR1 LNHDA and CDR2 SQIVND (reference sequence). Trimming took 4 bases from V and 6 from J, leaving 13 bases between them. The CDR3 is made up of 15 amino acids. CDR3 protein: CASSTATGTNSPLHF. DNA of the CDR3: TGTGCCAGTAGTACAGCAACAGGTACTAATTCACCCCTCCACTTT.

This clone is a singleton in its sample. V usage is TRBV28 and J usage is TRBJ1-5, with 7 bases aligning to TRBD1. Trimming removed 5 bases from V and 4 bases from J; junction bases left unmatched: 11. Germline loops: CDR1 MDHEN, CDR2 SYDVKM. This CDR3 comprises 16 residues. The CDR3 sequence: CASSPTHRGSNQPQHF. CDR3 sequence (DNA): TGTGCCAGCAGTCCCACCCACAGGGGTTCAAATCAGCCCCAGCATTTT. The variable domain in full, with the rest retrieved from reference TRBV28 and TRBJ1-5, is DVKVTQSSRYLVKRTGEKVFLECVQDMDHENMFWYRQDPGLGLRLIYFSYDVKMKEKGDIPEGYSVSREKKERFSLILESASTNQTSMYLCASSPTHRGSNQPQHFGDGTRLSIL.

Notes on this clone: This same CDR3 is encoded by further DNA sequences in the sample. The CDR3 region has the DNA TGCGCCAGCAGCTTGGAGGGACAAGGCAACAATGAGCAGTTCTTC. Protein product: CASSLEGQGNNEQFF. V gene TRBV5-1 combines with J gene TRBJ2-1, with D perhaps matching TRBD1 (6 bases). Deletions cut 0 bases from V and 5 bases from J, with 12 bases between. CDR3 length: 15 amino acids. Looked up from germline, CDR1 is SGHRS and CDR2 is YFSETQ. Full variable domain (remainder filled in from reference TRBV5-1 and TRBJ2-1): KAGVTQTPRYLIKTRGQQVTLSCSPISGHRSVSWYQQTPGQGLQFLFEYFSETQRNKGNFPGRFSGRQFSNSRSEMNVSTLELGDSALYLCASSLEGQGNNEQFFGPGTRLTVL.

In this sample, this clone turned up once. The chain employs TRBV28 and TRBJ1-4; D not resolved. From germline, CDR1 is MDHEN and CDR2 SYDVKM. Trimming stripped 6 bases from V and 8 bases from J, with 16 bases between. This CDR3 comprises 14 residues. The CDR3 loop is CASSQPVRMEKLFF. The CDR3 DNA is TGTGCCAGCAGCCAGCCCGTACGAATGGAAAAACTGTTTTTT.

The rearrangement joins TRBV28 to TRBJ1-4; D not certain. This CDR3 contains 13 residues. Per germline, CDR1 MDHEN and CDR2 SYDVKM. V was clipped by 3 bases and J by 5 bases, with 7 bases between them. CDR3: CASSLFLNEKLFF. The CDR3 nucleotides are TGTGCCAGCAGTTTGTTTCTAAATGAAAAACTGTTTTTT.

V is TRBV5-6 and J is TRBJ1-1; possible D gene TRBD1, 6 bases. This CDR3 has 13 residues. V lost 4 bases and J lost 5, with 12 bases in between. The germline V gene has CDR1 SGHDT and CDR2 YYEEEE. The CDR3, as DNA: TGTGCCAGCAGCCTGGACAGTGCAACTGAAGCTTTCTTT. It translates to CASSLDSATEAFF.

The rearrangement joins TRBV9 to TRBJ2-6; D is unresolved. Between the trimmed V and J ends, which lost 0 bases and 2 bases, there was a span of 9 bases. The CDR3 sequence is 16 residues long. The germline V gene encodes CDR1 SGDLS and CDR2 YYNGEE. CDR3 DNA: TGTGCCAGCAGCGTAGACGTGGGCGCTGGGGCCAACGTCCTGACTTTC. Protein sequence: CASSVDVGAGANVLTF.

J is TRBJ1-1 and V is TRBV12-5, with D hard to call. Trimming took off 6 bases at V and 8 bases at J, with 7 bases between the two ends. This CDR3 is built from 10 residues. Germline CDR1 is LGHNT and CDR2 is FRNRAP. The CDR3 reads CASGITEAFF. As DNA, the CDR3 is TGTGCTAGTGGAATAACCGAAGCTTTCTTT.

The gene calls are TRBV29-1 and TRBJ2-1, with 9 nucleotides matching TRBD2. The CDR3 is 15 residues long. Germline trimming cut 2 bases from V and 3 bases from J; bases unmatched to any gene: 5. From germline, CDR1 is SQVTM and CDR2 ANQGSEA. Written as DNA, the CDR3 is TGCAGCGTTGAAACGGCGGGGGGGTACTACAATGAGCAGTTCTTC. It yields the protein CSVETAGGYYNEQFF.

This rearrangement joins TRBV7-2 to TRBJ2-1; 11 bases agree with TRBD2. CDR3 length: 16 amino acids. CDR1 SGHTA and CDR2 FQGNSA come from the germline V gene. With 4 bases clipped from V and 1 base from J, the junction kept 3 bases outside the gene matches. The CDR3 loop reads CASSWGTSGSYNEQFF. The CDR3 DNA reads as TGTGCCAGCAGCTGGGGGACTAGCGGATCCTACAATGAGCAGTTCTTC.

The chain links TRBV29-1 to TRBJ1-2; no reliable D call. CDR1 SQVTM and CDR2 ANQGSEA come from the germline V gene. CDR3 length: 11 residues. V was trimmed by 7 bases and J by 7 bases, leaving 13 bases between them. The CDR3 here is CSEREGIGYTF. Here the CDR3 DNA reads TGCAGCGAACGGGAGGGAATTGGCTACACCTTC.

The CDR3 loop reads CASSVAGGTVPSYEQYF. The CDR3 nucleotides are TGTGCCAGCAGCGTAGCTGGAGGGACAGTACCGTCCTACGAGCAGTACTTC. This chain links TRBV9 with TRBJ2-7; D perhaps matches TRBD1 (7 bases). The germline V gene encodes CDR1 SGDLS and CDR2 YYNGEE. The CDR3 sequence is 17 residues long. The germline V and J ends were trimmed by 0 bases and 1 base, with 17 bases remaining between them. Looking up the rest from reference TRBV9 and TRBJ2-7 gives the full variable domain: DSGVTQTPKHLITATGQRVTLRCSPRSGDLSVYWYQQSLDQGLQFLIQYYNGEERAKGNILERFSAQQFPDLHSELNLSSLELGDSALYFCASSVAGGTVPSYEQYFGPGTRLTVT.

Concerning this clone: Other nucleotide sequences in the sample specify the same CDR3. CDR3 sequence (DNA): TGCGCCAGCAGCTTGGGGACAGGGTACTCCTACGAGCAGTACTTC. Its translation is CASSLGTGYSYEQYF. The rearrangement links TRBV5-1 to TRBJ2-7; TRBD1 matches 8 bases. V lost 0 bases, J lost 0 bases, and 2 bases stayed unmatched. CDR3 size: 15 residues. Per germline, CDR1 SGHRS and CDR2 YFSETQ.

The sample holds one count of this clone. At one end the junction does not follow the germline gene, possibly because of a read error. The chain links TRBV7-7 to TRBJ2-5; 10 bases agree with TRBD2. The CDR3 contains 16 residues. Germline V gene lookup returns CDR1 SSHAT and CDR2 FNYEAQ (reference sequence). CDR3 protein: CASSSSLAGGQRTQYF. The CDR3 DNA reads TGTGCTAGCAGCTCCAGCTTAGCGGGGGGCCAAAGGACCCAGTACTTC.

V and J are TRBV28 and TRBJ2-6, with D uncertain. Germline assignment: CDR1 MDHEN and CDR2 SYDVKM. The V end lost 5 bases, the J end lost 2 bases, and 10 bases lay between the germline ends. The CDR3 has 15 amino acids. In nucleotides, the CDR3 is TGTGCCAGCAGTCCTTCATCTGCTGGGGCCAACGTCCTGACTTTC. Its protein product is CASSPSSAGANVLTF.

Remarks on this clone: This CDR3 is also generated by other DNA sequences in the sample. This sequence joins TRBV19 and TRBJ2-7, with TRBD2 as a possible D gene (5 bases). Germline V gene lookup returns CDR1 LNHDA and CDR2 SQIVND (reference sequence). The CDR3 sequence is 11 residues long. V shed 5 bases and J shed 4 bases, with 6 bases lying between them. Here the CDR3 DNA reads TGTGCCAGTAGTGAGGGTTACGAGCAGTACTTC. This translates into CASSEGYEQYF.

This chain links TRBV9 with TRBJ2-7, with D possibly called TRBD1 or TRBD2 (6 bases each). Per germline, CDR1 SGDLS and CDR2 YYNGEE. V gave up 4 bases and J gave up 6 bases, with 14 bases separating them. There are 13 residues in the CDR3. CDR3 protein: CASSSGAGGEQYF. DNA for the CDR3: TGTGCCAGCAGCTCGGGGGCCGGGGGCGAGCAGTACTTC.

The rearrangement uses TRBV19 and TRBJ1-4; D unresolved. Between the trimmed V and J ends, which lost 8 bases and 8 bases, there was a span of 9 bases. Germline CDR1 is LNHDA and CDR2 is SQIVND (reference sequence). This CDR3 has 11 amino acids. CDR3 in DNA: TGTGCCAGTGGAAGTAGGGAAAAACTGTTTTTT. It yields the protein CASGSREKLFF.

The chain uses TRBV4-3 and TRBJ1-2; 10 bases align to TRBD1. The CDR3 is made up of 17 amino acids. The V gene end was trimmed by 5 bases and the J gene end by 5 bases; junction bases not matched to a gene: 14. Germline V gene data show CDR1 as LGHNA and CDR2 as YSLEER. In nucleotides, the CDR3 is TGCGCCAGCAGCTACGACAGGGGGCTAGATGACGGGTATGGCTACACCTTC. Translated: CASSYDRGLDDGYGYTF.

The chain has TRBV28 and TRBJ2-7; the D gene could be TRBD1 or TRBD2 (6 bases each). CDR3 length equals 16 residues. Germline CDR1 MDHEN, CDR2 SYDVKM. V was pared by 5 bases and J by 5 bases, with 22 bases between. CDR3 loop: CASSHFMWGAGDEQYF. The CDR3 DNA is TGTGCCAGCAGTCATTTCATGTGGGGGGCCGGGGACGAGCAGTACTTC.